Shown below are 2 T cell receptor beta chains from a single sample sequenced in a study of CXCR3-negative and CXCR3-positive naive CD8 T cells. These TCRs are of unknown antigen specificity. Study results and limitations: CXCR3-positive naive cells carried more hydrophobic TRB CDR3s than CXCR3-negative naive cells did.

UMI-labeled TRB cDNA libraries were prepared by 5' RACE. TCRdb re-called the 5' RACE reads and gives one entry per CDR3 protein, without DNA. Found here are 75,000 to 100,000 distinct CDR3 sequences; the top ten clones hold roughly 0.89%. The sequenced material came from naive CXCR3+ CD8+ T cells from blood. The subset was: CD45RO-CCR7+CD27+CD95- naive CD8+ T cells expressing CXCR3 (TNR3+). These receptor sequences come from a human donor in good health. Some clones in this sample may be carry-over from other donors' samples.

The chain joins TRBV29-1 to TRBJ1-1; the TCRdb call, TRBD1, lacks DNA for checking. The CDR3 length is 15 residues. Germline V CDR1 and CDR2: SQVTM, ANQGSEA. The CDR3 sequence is CSVEDFGGWDTEAFF.

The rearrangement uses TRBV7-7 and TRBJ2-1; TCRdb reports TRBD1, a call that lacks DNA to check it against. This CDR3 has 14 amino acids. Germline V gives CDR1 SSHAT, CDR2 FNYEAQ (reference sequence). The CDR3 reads CASSYGQGYNEQFF.